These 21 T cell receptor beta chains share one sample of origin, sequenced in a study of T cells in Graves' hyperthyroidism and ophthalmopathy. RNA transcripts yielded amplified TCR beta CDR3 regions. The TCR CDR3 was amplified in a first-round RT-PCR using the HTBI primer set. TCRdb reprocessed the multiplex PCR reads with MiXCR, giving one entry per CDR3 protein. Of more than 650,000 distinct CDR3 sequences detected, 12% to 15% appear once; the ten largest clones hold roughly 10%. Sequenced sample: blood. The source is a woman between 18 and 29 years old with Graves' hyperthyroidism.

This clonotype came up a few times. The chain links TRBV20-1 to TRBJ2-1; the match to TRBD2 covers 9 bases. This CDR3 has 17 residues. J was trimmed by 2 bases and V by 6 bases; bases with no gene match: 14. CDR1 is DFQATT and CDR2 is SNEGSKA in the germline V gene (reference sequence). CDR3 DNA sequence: TGCAGTGCCCCGCGGGCGGGAGGGGGGGGGACCTACAATGAGCAGTTCTTC. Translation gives CSAPRAGGGGTYNEQFF.

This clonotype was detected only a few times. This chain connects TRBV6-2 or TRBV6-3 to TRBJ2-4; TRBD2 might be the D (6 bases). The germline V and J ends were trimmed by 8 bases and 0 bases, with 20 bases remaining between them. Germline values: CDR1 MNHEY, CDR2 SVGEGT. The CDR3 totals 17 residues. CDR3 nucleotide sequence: TGTGCCAGCCGTCGTGGGGGGTCACTCTTAGCCAAAAACATTCAGTACTTC. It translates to CASRRGGSLLAKNIQYF.

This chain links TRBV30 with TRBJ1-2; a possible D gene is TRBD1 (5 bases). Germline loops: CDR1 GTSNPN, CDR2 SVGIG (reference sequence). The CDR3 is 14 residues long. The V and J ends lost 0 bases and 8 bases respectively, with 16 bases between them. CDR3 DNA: TGTGCCTGGAGTGTAGGAGGACGGGGCAGCGGCTACACCTTC. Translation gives CAWSVGGRGSGYTF.

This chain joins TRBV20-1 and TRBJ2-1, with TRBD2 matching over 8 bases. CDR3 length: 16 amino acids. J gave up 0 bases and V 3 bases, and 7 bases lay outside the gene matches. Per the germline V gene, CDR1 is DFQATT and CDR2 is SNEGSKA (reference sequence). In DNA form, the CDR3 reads TGCAGTGCTAGGCCCGGGACTAGGAGCTCCTACAATGAGCAGTTCTTC. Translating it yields CSARPGTRSSYNEQFF.

The CDR3 protein is CAISPQGPDTQYF. CDR3 bases: TGTGCCATCAGCCCTCAGGGTCCCGATACGCAGTATTTT. The chain uses TRBV10-3 and TRBJ2-3; D may be TRBD1 (5 bases). The V end lost 6 bases, the J end lost 6 bases, and 13 bases lay between the germline ends. CDR3 length: 13 residues. Germline CDR1 ENHRY, CDR2 SYGVKD.

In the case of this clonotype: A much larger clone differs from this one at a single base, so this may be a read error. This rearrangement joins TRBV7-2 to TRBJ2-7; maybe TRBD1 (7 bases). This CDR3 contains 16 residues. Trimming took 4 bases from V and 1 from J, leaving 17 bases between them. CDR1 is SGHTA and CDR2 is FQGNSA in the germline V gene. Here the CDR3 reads CASSSGGLRSSYEQYF. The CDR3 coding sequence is TGTGCCAGCAGCTCAGGGGGGCTCCGATCATCCTACGAGCAGTACTTC.

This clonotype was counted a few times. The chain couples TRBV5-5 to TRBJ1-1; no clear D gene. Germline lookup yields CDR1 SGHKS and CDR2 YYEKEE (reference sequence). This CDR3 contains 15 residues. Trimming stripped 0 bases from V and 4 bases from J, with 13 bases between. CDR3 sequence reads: CASSLDPGLGTEAFF. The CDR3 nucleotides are TGTGCCAGCAGCTTGGATCCGGGCTTGGGCACTGAAGCTTTCTTT.

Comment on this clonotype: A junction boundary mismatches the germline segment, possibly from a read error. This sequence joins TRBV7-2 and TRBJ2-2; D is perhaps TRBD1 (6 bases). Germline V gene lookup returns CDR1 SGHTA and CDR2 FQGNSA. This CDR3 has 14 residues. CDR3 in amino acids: CVSSFGTYTGELFF. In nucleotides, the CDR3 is TGTGTCAGCAGCTTCGGGACATACACCGGGGAGCTGTTTTTT.

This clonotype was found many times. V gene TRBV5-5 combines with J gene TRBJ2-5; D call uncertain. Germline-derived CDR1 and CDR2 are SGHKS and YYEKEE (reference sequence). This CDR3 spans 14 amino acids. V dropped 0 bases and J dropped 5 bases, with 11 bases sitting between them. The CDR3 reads CASSLEQGLETQYF. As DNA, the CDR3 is TGTGCCAGCAGCTTGGAACAAGGGTTGGAGACCCAGTACTTC.

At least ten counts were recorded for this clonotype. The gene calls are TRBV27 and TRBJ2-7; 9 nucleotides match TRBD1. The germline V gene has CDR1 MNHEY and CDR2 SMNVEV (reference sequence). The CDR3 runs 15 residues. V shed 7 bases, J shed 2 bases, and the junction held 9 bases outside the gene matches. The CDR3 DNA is TGTGCCAGCACCTTGAACCGGGACAGGGCCTACGAGCAGTACTTC. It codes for CASTLNRDRAYEQYF.

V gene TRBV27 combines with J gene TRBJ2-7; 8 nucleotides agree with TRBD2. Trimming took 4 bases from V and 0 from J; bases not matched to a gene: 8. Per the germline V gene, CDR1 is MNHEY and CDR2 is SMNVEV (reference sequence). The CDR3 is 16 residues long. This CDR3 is CASSSTSAPSSYEQYF. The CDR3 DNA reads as TGTGCCAGCAGTTCGACTAGCGCCCCGAGCTCCTACGAGCAGTACTTC.

The DNA for the CDR3 is TGTGCCAGCAGCCCAGGAGCGGGAGCCCACAATGAGCAGTTCTTC. It codes for CASSPGAGAHNEQFF. This sequence joins TRBV11-3 and TRBJ2-1; 8 nucleotides agree with TRBD2. This CDR3 comprises 15 residues. V was pared by 5 bases and J by 5 bases, with 8 bases of the junction left unmatched. In germline, CDR1 is SGHNT, CDR2 YENEEA.

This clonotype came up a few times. CDR3: CSANRGQETQYF. The CDR3 DNA reads as TGCAGTGCAAACAGGGGGCAAGAGACCCAGTACTTC. The chain employs TRBV20-1 and TRBJ2-5; 8 bases are shared with TRBD1. In germline, CDR1 is DFQATT, CDR2 SNEGSKA (reference sequence). V lost 6 bases, J lost 2 bases, and 2 bases stayed unmatched. The CDR3 sequence is 12 residues long.

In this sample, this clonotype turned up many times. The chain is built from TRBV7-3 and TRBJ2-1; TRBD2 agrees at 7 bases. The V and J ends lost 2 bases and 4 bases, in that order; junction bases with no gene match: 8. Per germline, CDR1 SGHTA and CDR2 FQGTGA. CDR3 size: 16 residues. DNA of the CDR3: TGTGCCAGCAGCTTAGCGGGAGATTCGCGGTACAATGAGCAGTTCTTC. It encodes CASSLAGDSRYNEQFF.

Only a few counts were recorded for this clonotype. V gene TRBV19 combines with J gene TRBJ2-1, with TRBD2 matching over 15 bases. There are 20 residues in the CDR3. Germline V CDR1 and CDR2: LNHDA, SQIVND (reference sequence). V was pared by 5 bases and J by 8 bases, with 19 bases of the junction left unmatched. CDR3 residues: CASSASGLAGGPGKKDEQFF. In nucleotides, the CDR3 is TGTGCCAGTAGTGCCTCGGGACTAGCGGGAGGCCCCGGGAAAAAGGATGAGCAGTTCTTC.

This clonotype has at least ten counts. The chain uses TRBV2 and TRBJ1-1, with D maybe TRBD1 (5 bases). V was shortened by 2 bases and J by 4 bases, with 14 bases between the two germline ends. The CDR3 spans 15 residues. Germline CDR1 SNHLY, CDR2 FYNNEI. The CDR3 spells CASSERQRRGTEAFF. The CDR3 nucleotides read TGTGCCAGCAGTGAAAGGCAGAGGAGGGGCACTGAAGCTTTCTTT.

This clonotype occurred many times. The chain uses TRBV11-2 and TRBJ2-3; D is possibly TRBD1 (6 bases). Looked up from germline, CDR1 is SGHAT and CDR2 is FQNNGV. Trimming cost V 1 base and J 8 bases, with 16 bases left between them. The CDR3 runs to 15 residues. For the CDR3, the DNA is TGTGCCAGCAGCTTAGCTAGGACAGCTGGTGCTACGCAGTATTTT. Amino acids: CASSLARTAGATQYF. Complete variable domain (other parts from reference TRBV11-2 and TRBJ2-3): EAGVAQSPRYKIIEKRQSVAFWCNPISGHATLYWYQQILGQGPKLLIQFQNNGVVDDSQLPKDRFSAERLKGVDSTLKIQPAKLEDSAVYLCASSLARTAGATQYFGPGTRLTVL.

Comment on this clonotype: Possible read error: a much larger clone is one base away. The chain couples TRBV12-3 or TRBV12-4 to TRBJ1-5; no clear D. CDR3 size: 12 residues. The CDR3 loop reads CVSTRTVGPQHF. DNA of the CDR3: TGTGTCAGCACCCGGACGGTCGGGCCCCAGCATTTT.

This CDR3 reads CASSIGLAAPYEQYF. CDR3 DNA: TGTGCCAGTAGTATAGGCCTAGCGGCCCCCTACGAGCAGTACTTC. The chain carries TRBV19 and TRBJ2-7, with 7 bases matching TRBD2. V dropped 1 base and J dropped 2; count of bases not matched to a gene: 5. This CDR3 is 15 amino acids long. The germline V gene encodes CDR1 LNHDA and CDR2 SQIVND (reference sequence). Full variable domain (rest looked up from reference TRBV19 and TRBJ2-7): DGGITQSPKYLFRKEGQNVTLSCEQNLNHDAMYWYRQDPGQGLRLIYYSQIVNDFQKGDIAEGYSVSREKKESFPLTVTSAQKNPTAFYLCASSIGLAAPYEQYFGPGTRLTVT.

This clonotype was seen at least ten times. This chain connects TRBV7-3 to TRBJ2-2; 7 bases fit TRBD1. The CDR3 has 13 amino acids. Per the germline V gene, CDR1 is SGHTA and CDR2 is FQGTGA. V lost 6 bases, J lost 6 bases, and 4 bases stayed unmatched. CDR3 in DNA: TGTGCCAGCAGGACAGGGTTGGCCGGGGAGCTGTTTTTT. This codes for CASRTGLAGELFF.

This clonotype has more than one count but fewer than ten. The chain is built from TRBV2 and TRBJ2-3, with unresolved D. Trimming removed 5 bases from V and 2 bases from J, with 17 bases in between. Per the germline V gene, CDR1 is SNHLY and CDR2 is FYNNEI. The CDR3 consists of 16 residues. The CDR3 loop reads CASSLPPDGHTDTQYF. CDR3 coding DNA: TGTGCCAGCAGTCTACCCCCAGACGGCCACACAGATACGCAGTATTTT.